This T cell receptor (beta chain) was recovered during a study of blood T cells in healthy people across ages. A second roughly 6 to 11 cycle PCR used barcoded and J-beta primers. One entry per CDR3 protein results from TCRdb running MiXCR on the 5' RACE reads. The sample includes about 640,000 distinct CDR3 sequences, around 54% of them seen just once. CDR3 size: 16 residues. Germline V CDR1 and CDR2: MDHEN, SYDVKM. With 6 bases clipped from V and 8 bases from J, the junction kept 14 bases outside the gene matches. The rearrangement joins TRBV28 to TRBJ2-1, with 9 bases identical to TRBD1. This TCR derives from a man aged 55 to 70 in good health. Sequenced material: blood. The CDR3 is CASSSWGTGLSHEQFF. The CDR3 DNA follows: TGTGCCAGCAGCTCTTGGGGGACAGGGTTGTCACATGAGCAGTTCTTC.